The 14 T cell receptor beta chains presented below share a single source sample, sequenced in a study of naive and memory T cell subsets. Findings of the study overall: A few larger clonotypes appeared in naive repertoires, especially CD8, possibly memory cells re-expressing CD45RA.

Their target antigens are unknown. Two oligonucleotides, mixed equimolar, formed the beta constant-region primer covering TRBC1 and TRBC2. The ligated cDNA underwent four PCR rounds using SP2 and nested alpha and beta constant-region primers. TCRdb reprocessed the UMI-ligation and nested PCR reads with MiXCR, giving one entry per CDR3 protein. The table shows roughly 100,000 distinct CDR3 sequences, with 13% to 15% occurring only once. Sample: naive CD8+ T cells from blood. These receptors were taken from a human donor in good health.

The CDR3 protein is CATADSQVGEQFF. CDR3 nucleotides: TGTGCCACCGCGGACTCACAGGTTGGTGAGCAGTTCTTC. The rearrangement joins TRBV15 to TRBJ2-1, with D tentatively TRBD1 or TRBD2 (5 bases each). Trimming stripped 8 bases from V and 9 bases from J, with 17 bases between. Germline loops: CDR1 LNHNV, CDR2 YYDKDF (reference sequence). This CDR3 spans 13 amino acids.

This clonotype has a count of ten or more. This chain uses TRBV28 with TRBJ2-1; 15 bases agree with TRBD2. The V and J ends lost 8 bases and 8 bases, in that order; junction bases with no gene match: 10. The germline CDR1 and CDR2 sequences are MDHEN and SYDVKM. This CDR3 is 16 amino acids long. DNA for the CDR3: TGTGCCAGCGGACTTAGGACTAGCGGGGGGGGCGATGAGCAGTTCTTC. Encoded protein: CASGLRTSGGGDEQFF.

Only a few counts were recorded for this clonotype. This sequence joins TRBV29-1 and TRBJ1-1; D may be TRBD1 (6 bases). The V end was cut by 6 bases, the J end by 2 bases, with 7 bases between. Looked up from germline, CDR1 is SQVTM and CDR2 is ANQGSEA. The CDR3 totals 11 residues. The CDR3 DNA reads as TGCAGCGTGGGGACAAACACTGAAGCTTTCTTT. Translated: CSVGTNTEAFF.

This chain links TRBV27 with TRBJ2-4; no firm D call. This CDR3 comprises 16 residues. Germline V CDR1 and CDR2: MNHEY, SMNVEV (reference sequence). Trimming stripped 5 bases from V and 5 bases from J, with 19 bases between. The CDR3 DNA sequence: TGTGCCAGCAGTCCCCTCTGGGCCGCGACCGAAAACATTCAGTACTTC. Amino acid sequence: CASSPLWAATENIQYF.

This clonotype was detected only a few times. V and J are TRBV7-2 and TRBJ2-7; D not resolved. Trimming stripped 0 bases from V and 2 bases from J, with 11 bases between. In germline, CDR1 is SGHTA, CDR2 FQGNSA. This CDR3 is 15 amino acids long. CDR3 DNA sequence: TGTGCCAGCAGCTTAGCCAGTGGGCCCGCCTACGAGCAGTACTTC. Translated: CASSLASGPAYEQYF. Looking up the rest from reference TRBV7-2 and TRBJ2-7 gives the full variable domain: GAGVSQSPSNKVTEKGKDVELRCDPISGHTALYWYRQSLGQGLEFLIYFQGNSAPDKSGLPSDRFSAERTGGSVSTLTIQRTQQEDSAVYLCASSLASGPAYEQYFGPGTRLTVT.

This sequence joins TRBV3-1 and TRBJ2-7, with 10 bases lining up with TRBD1. Looked up from germline, CDR1 is LGHDT and CDR2 is YNNKEL (reference sequence). Trimming cost V 5 bases and J 4 bases; bases outside gene matches: 14. The length of the CDR3 is 17 residues. CDR3 nucleotide sequence: TGTGCCAGCAGCAAACGCCTAGGGACAGGGGACGGGTACGAGCAGTACTTC. Its protein product is CASSKRLGTGDGYEQYF.

This chain joins TRBV5-1 and TRBJ1-4; TRBD1 matches 8 bases. This CDR3 has 18 residues. Trimming at V came to 1 base and at J to 4 bases, leaving 12 bases not matched to a gene. Germline CDR1 reads SGHRS; CDR2 reads YFSETQ. CDR3 sequence reads: CASSLPRTGTPGNEKLFF. In nucleotides, the CDR3 is TGCGCCAGCAGCTTGCCGCGGACAGGGACTCCCGGTAATGAAAAACTGTTTTTT.

This clonotype was counted many times. The CDR3 reads CASSQDWPSGRASDTQYF. CDR3 coding DNA: TGCGCCAGCAGCCAAGATTGGCCGAGCGGGAGGGCCTCGGATACGCAGTATTTT. The chain links TRBV4-3 to TRBJ2-3; 10 bases match TRBD2. CDR1 is LGHNA, CDR2 YSLEER, per germline. V lost 0 bases, J lost 6 bases, and 12 bases stayed unmatched. This CDR3 contains 18 residues.

The chain links TRBV12-3 or TRBV12-4 to TRBJ2-1; weak D call: TRBD2 (6 bases). CDR3 length: 12 amino acids. V was trimmed by 4 bases and J by 10 bases, leaving 11 bases between them. CDR3 nucleotides: TGTGCCAGCAGTTATCTGGCGGGAGAGCAGTTCTTC. As protein: CASSYLAGEQFF.

This chain uses TRBV15 with TRBJ2-3; D gene unclear. The germline V and J ends were trimmed by 6 bases and 5 bases, with 12 bases remaining between them. The CDR3 length is 13 residues. The germline V gene has CDR1 LNHNV and CDR2 YYDKDF (reference sequence). CDR3 in amino acids: CATSQDELDTQYF. The DNA of the CDR3 is TGTGCCACCAGTCAGGATGAACTAGATACGCAGTATTTT.

This clonotype came up many times. V gene TRBV15 combines with J gene TRBJ2-7, with D tentatively TRBD1 (6 bases). The CDR3 extends over 12 amino acids. With 5 bases removed from V and 7 bases from J, the gap between germline ends came to 12 bases. Germline values: CDR1 LNHNV, CDR2 YYDKDF (reference sequence). The CDR3 reads CATSEGVGEQYF. The CDR3, as DNA: TGTGCCACCAGCGAGGGGGTTGGTGAGCAGTACTTC.

This clonotype was found a few times. J is TRBJ2-5 and V is TRBV27; 9 nucleotides match TRBD2. The length of the CDR3 is 14 residues. Germline trimming cut 7 bases from V and 2 bases from J; bases unmatched to any gene: 5. Germline-derived CDR1 and CDR2 are MNHEY and SMNVEV (reference sequence). The CDR3 is CASKTREGQETQYF. Here the CDR3 DNA reads TGTGCCAGCAAAACGCGGGAGGGACAAGAGACCCAGTACTTC.

The chain recombines TRBV20-1 with TRBJ2-7; D is uncertain. Germline CDR1 reads DFQATT; CDR2 reads SNEGSKA (reference sequence). The V end was cut by 2 bases, the J end by 6 bases, with 11 bases between. This CDR3 region has 12 residues. CDR3: CSARSGTAEQYF. Written as DNA, the CDR3 is TGCAGTGCTAGAAGTGGTACAGCCGAGCAGTACTTC.

The rearrangement uses TRBV5-1 and TRBJ2-3; TRBD2 matches 10 bases. The CDR3 covers 18 residues. Germline assignment: CDR1 SGHRS and CDR2 YFSETQ. V gave up 4 bases and J gave up 5 bases; unmatched junction bases: 16. CDR3 loop: CASSLSLAGGFLQDTQYF. CDR3 bases: TGCGCCAGCAGCCTAAGCTTAGCGGGAGGTTTCCTCCAAGATACGCAGTATTTT.